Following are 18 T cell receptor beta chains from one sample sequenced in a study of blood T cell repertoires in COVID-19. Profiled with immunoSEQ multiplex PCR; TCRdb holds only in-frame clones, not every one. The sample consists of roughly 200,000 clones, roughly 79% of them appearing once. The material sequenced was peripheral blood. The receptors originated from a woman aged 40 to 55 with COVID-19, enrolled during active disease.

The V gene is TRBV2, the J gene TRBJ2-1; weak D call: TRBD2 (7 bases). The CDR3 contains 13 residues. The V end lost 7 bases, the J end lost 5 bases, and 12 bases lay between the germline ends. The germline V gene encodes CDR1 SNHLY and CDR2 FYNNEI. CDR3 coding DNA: TGTGCCAGCATGGAAGGGGGGGACAATGAGCAGTTCTTC. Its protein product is CASMEGGDNEQFF. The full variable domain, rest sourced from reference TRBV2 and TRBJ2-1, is EPEVTQTPSHQVTQMGQEVILRCVPISNHLYFYWYRQILGQKVEFLVSFYNNEISEKSEIFDDQFSVERPDGSNFTLKIRSTKLEDSAMYFCASMEGGDNEQFFGPGTRLTVL.

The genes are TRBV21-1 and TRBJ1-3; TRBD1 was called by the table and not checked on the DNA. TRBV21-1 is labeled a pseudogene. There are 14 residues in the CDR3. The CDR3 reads CASSLQGTGNTIYF. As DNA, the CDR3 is TGTGCCAGCAGTTTACAGGGTACTGGAAACACCATATATTTT.

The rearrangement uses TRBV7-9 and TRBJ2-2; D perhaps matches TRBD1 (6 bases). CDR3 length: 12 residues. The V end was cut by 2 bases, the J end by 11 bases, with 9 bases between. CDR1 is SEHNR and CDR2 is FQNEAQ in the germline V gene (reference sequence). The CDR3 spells CASSLQQGELFF. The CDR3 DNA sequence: TGTGCCAGCAGCTTACAACAGGGAGAGCTGTTTTTT.

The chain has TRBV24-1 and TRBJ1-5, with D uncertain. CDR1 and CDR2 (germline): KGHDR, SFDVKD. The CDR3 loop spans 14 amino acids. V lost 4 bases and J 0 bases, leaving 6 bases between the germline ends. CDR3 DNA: TGTGCCACCAGTGAGCCTAATAGCAATCAGCCCCAGCATTTT. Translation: CATSEPNSNQPQHF.

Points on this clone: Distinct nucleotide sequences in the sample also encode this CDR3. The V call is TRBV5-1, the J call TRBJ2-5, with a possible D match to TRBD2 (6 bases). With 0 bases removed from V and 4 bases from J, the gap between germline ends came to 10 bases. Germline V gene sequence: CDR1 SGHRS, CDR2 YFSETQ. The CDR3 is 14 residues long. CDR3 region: CASSLEGAGETQYF. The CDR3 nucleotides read TGCGCCAGCAGCTTGGAGGGAGCGGGAGAGACCCAGTACTTC.

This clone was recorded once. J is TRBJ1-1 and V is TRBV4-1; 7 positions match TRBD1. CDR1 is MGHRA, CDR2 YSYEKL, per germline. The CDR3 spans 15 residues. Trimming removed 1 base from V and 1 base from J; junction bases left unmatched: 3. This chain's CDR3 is CASSQGQGTNTEAFF. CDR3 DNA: TGCGCCAGCAGCCAAGGACAGGGTACGAACACTGAAGCTTTCTTT.

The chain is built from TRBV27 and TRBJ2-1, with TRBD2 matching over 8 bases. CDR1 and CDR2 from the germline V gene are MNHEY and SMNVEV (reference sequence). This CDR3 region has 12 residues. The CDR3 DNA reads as TGTGCATCCGCCGGGACTAGCAATGAGCAGTTCTTC. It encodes CASAGTSNEQFF.

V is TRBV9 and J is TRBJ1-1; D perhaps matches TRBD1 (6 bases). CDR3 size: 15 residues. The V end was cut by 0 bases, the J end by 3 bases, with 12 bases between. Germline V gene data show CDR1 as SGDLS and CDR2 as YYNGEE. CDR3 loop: CASSVDPKGDTEAFF. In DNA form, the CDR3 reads TGTGCCAGCAGCGTAGACCCGAAGGGGGACACTGAAGCTTTCTTT.

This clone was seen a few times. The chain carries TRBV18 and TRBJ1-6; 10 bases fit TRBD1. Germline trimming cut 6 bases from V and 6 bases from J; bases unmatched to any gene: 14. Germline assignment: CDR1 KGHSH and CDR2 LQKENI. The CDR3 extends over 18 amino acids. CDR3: CASSPVRQGAIANSPLHF. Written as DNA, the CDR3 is TGTGCCAGCTCCCCAGTACGACAGGGGGCTATCGCTAATTCACCCCTCCACTTT. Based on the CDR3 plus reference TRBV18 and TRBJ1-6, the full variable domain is NAGVMQNPRHLVRRRGQEARLRCSPMKGHSHVYWYRQLPEEGLKFMVYLQKENIIDESGMPKERFSAEFPKEGPSILRIQQVVRGDSAAYFCASSPVRQGAIANSPLHFGNGTRLTVT.

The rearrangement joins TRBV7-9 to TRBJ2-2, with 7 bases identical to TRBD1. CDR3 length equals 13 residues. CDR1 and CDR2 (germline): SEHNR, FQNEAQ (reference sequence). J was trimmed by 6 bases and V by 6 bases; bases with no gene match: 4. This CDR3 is CASSSQGAGELFF. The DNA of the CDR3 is TGTGCCAGCAGTTCCCAGGGGGCCGGGGAGCTGTTTTTT.

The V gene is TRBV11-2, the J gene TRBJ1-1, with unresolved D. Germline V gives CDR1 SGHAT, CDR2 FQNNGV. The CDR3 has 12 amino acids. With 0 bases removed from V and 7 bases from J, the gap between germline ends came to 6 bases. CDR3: CASSLDAHEAFF. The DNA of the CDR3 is TGTGCCAGCAGCTTAGATGCGCATGAAGCTTTCTTT.

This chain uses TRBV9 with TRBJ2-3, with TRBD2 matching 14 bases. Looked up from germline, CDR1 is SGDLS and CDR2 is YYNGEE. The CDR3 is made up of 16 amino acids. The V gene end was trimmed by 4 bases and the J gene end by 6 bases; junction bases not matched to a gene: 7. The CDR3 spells CASSPRLAGGSDTQYF. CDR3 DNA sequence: TGTGCCAGCAGCCCGAGACTAGCGGGAGGGTCGGATACGCAGTATTTT.

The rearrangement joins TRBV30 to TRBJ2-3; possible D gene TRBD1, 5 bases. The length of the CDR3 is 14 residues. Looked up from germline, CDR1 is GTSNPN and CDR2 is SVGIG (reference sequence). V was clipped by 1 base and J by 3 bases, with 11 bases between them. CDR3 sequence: CAWSAGFSTDTQYF. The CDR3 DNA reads TGTGCCTGGAGTGCAGGGTTTAGTACAGATACGCAGTATTTT.

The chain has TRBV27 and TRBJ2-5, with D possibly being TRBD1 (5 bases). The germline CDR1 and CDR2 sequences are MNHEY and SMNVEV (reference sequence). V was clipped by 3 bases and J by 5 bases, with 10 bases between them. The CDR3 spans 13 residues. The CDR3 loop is CASSFLGLETQYF. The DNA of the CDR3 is TGTGCCAGCAGTTTTCTGGGGCTGGAGACCCAGTACTTC.

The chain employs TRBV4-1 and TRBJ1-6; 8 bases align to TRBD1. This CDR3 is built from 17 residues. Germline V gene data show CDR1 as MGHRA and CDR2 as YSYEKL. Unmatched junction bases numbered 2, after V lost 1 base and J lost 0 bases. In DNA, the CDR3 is TGCGCCAGCAGCCAAGTCACAGGGGGCTCCTATAATTCACCCCTCCACTTT. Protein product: CASSQVTGGSYNSPLHF.

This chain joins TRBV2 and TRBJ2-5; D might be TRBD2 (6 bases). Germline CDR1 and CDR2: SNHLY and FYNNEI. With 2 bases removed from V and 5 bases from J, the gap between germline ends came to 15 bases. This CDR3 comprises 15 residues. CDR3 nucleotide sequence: TGTGCCAGCAGTGAATGGGTTGCAGGAGGGGAGACCCAGTACTTC. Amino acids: CASSEWVAGGETQYF.

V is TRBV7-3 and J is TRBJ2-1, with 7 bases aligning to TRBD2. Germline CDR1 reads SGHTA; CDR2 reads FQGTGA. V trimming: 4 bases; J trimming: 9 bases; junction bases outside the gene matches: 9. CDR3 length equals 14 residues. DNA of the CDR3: TGTGCCAGCAGCTCGACTAGCCCCCAGGGTGAGCAGTTCTTC. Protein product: CASSSTSPQGEQFF.

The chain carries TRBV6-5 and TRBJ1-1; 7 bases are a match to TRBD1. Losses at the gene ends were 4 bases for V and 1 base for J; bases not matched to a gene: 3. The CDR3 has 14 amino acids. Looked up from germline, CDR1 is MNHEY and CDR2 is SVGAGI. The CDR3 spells CASSSGQPNTEAFF. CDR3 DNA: TGTGCCAGCAGTTCGGGACAGCCGAACACTGAAGCTTTCTTT.